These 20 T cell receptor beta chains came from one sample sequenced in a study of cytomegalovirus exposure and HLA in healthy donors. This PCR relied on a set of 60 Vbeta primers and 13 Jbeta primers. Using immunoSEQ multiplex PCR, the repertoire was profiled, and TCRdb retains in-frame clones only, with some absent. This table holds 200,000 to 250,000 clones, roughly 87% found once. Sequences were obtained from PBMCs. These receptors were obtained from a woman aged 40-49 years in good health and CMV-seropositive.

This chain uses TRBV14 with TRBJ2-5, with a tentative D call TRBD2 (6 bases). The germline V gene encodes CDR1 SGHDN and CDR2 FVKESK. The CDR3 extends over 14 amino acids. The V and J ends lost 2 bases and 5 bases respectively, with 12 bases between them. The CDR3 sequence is CASSQRGMRETQYF. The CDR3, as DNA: TGTGCCAGCAGCCAACGGGGGATGAGGGAGACCCAGTACTTC.

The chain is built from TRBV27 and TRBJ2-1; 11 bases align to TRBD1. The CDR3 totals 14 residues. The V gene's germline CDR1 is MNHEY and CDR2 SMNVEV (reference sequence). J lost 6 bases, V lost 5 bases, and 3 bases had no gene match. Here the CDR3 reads CASSPGTGGNEQFF. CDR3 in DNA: TGTGCCAGCAGTCCCGGGACAGGGGGCAATGAGCAGTTCTTC.

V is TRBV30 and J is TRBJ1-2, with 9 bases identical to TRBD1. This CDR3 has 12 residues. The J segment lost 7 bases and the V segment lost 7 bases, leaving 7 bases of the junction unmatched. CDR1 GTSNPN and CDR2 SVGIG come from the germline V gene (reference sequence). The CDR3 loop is CASPGQGLGYTF. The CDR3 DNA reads TGTGCCTCCCCGGGACAGGGACTTGGCTACACCTTC.

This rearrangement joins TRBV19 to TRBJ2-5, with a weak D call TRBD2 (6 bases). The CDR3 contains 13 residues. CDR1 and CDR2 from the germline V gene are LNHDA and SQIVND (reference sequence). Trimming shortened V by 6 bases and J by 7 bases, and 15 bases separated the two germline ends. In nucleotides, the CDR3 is TGTGCCAGTAGCAGTCAGGGACTTGGGACCCAGTACTTC. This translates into CASSSQGLGTQYF.

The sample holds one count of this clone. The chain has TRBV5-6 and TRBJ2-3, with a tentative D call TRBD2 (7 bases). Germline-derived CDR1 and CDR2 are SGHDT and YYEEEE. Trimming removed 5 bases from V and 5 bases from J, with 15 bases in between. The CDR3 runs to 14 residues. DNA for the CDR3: TGTGCCAGCAGGAAGGGGGGGCCAAGAGATACGCAGTATTTT. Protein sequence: CASRKGGPRDTQYF.

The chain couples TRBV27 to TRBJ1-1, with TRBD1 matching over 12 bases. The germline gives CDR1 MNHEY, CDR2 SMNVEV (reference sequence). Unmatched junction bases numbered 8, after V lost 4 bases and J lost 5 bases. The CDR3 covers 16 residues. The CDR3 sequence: CASSWDRGLVGTEAFF. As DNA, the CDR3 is TGTGCCAGCAGTTGGGACAGGGGGCTTGTGGGAACTGAAGCTTTCTTT.

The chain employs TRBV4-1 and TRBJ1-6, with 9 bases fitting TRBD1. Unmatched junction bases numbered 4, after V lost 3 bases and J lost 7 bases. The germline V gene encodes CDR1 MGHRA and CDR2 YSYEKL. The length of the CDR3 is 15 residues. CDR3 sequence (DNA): TGCGCCAGCAGCCAGGGGACAGGGAGGAATTCACCCCTCCACTTT. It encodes CASSQGTGRNSPLHF.

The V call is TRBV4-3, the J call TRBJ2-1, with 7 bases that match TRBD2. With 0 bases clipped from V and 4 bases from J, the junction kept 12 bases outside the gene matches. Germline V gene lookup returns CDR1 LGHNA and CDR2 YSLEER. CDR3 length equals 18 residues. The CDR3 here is CASSQDLGPAGRYNEQFF. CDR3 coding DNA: TGCGCCAGCAGCCAAGATTTGGGGCCAGCGGGGAGGTACAATGAGCAGTTCTTC.

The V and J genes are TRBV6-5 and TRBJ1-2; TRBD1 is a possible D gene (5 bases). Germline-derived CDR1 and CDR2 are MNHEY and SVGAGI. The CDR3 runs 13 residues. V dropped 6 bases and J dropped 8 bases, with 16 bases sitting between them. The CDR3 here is CASRQAYGGGYTF. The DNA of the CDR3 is TGTGCCAGCAGGCAGGCCTACGGGGGGGGCTACACCTTC.

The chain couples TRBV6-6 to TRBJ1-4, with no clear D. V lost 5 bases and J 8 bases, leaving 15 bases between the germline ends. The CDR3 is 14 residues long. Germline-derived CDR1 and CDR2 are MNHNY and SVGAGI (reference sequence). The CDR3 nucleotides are TGTGCCAGCAGTCCTCAGGTACAAAGGGAAAAACTGTTTTTT. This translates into CASSPQVQREKLFF.

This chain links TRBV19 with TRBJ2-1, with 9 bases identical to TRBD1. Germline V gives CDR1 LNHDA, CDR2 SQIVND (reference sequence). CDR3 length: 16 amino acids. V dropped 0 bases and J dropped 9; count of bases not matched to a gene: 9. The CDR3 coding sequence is TGTGCCAGTAGTATAGAGGGACAGGGAGCAGCGGTTGAGCAGTTCTTC. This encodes CASSIEGQGAAVEQFF.

The CDR3 protein is CASRPLAGGLVAQYF. The CDR3, as DNA: TGTGCCAGCAGACCACTAGCGGGGGGGCTTGTTGCGCAGTATTTT. The chain joins TRBV6-5 to TRBJ2-3; 13 positions agree with TRBD2. Germline trimming cut 6 bases from V and 10 bases from J; bases unmatched to any gene: 10. The CDR3 is 15 amino acids. Germline assignment: CDR1 MNHEY and CDR2 SVGAGI.

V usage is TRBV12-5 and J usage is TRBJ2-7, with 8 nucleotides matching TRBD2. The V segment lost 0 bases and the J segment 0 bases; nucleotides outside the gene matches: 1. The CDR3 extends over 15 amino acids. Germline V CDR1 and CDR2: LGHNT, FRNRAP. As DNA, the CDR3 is TGTGCTAGTGGTTTGGTAAGCGGGGGCTCCTACGAGCAGTACTTC. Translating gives CASGLVSGGSYEQYF. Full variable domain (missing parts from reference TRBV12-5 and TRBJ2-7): DARVTQTPRHKVTEMGQEVTMRCQPILGHNTVFWYRQTMMQGLELLAYFRNRAPLDDSGMPKDRFSAEMPDATLATLKIQPSEPRDSAVYFCASGLVSGGSYEQYFGPGTRLTVT.

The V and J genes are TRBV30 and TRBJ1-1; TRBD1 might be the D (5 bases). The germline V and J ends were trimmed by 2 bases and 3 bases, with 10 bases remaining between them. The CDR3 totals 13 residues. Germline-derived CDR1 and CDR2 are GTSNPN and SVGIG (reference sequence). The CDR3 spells CAWSKGWDTEAFF. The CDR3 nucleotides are TGTGCCTGGAGTAAGGGGTGGGACACTGAAGCTTTCTTT.

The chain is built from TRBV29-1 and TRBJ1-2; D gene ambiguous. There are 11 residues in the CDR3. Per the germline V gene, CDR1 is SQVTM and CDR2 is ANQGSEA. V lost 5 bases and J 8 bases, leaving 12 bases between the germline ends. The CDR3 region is CSVKEGGGYTF. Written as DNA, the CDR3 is TGCAGCGTTAAGGAGGGCGGGGGCTACACCTTC.

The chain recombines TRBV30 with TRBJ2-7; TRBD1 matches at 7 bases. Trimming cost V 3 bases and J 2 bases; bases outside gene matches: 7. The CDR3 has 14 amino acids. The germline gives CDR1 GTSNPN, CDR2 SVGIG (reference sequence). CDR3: CAWSVGTAAYEQYF. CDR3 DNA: TGTGCCTGGAGCGTGGGGACAGCAGCCTACGAGCAGTACTTC.

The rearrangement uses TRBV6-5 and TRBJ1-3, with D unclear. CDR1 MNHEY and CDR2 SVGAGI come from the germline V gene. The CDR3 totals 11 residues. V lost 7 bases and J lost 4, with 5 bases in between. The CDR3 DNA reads TGTGCCAGCATACAGGGAAACACCATATATTTT. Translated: CASIQGNTIYF.

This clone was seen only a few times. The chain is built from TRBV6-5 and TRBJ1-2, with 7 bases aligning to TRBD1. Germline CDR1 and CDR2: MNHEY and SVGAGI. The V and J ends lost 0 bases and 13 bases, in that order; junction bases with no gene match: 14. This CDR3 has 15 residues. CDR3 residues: CASSYSSSGTVHGTF. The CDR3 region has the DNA TGTGCCAGCAGTTACTCTTCATCCGGGACAGTTCATGGCACCTTC.

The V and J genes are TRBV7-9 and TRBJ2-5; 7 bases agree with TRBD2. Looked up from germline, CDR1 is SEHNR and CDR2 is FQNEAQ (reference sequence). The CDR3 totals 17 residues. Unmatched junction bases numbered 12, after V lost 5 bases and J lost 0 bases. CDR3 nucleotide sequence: TGTGCCAGCAGCCTACGGGGGGAGGTACTGTACCAAGAGACCCAGTACTTC. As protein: CASSLRGEVLYQETQYF.

CDR3 bases: TGCGCCAGCAGCCGGGACAGCGATAATTCACCCCTCCACTTT. Protein: CASSRDSDNSPLHF. The chain is built from TRBV4-1 and TRBJ1-6, with TRBD1 identical over 7 bases. Germline values: CDR1 MGHRA, CDR2 YSYEKL. V trimming: 4 bases; J trimming: 5 bases; junction bases outside the gene matches: 2. This CDR3 has 14 amino acids.